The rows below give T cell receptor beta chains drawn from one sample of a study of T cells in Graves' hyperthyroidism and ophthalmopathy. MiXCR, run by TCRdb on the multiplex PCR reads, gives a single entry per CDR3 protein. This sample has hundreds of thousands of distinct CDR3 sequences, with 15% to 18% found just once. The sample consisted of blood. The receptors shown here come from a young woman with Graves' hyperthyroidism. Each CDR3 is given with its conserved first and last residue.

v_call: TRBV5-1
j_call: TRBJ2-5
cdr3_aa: CASSPSYTPGVTQYF

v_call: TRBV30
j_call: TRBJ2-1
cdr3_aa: CAWSGLAGMGNEQFF

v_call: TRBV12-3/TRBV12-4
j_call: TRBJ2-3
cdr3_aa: CASSLPGNTQYF

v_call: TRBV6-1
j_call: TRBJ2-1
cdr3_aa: CANRQDYNEQFF

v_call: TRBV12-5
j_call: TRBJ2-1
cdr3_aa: CASGRGEALNEQFF

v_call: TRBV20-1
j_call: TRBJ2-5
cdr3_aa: CSARVTGETQYF

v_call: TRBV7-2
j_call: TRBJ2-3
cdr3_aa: CTSSFTHSTDTQYF

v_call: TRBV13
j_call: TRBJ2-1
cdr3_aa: CASSLIRTSPFF

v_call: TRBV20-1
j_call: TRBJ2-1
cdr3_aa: CSASDRTSGANEQFF

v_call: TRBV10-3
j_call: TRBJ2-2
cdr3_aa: CAISDGGADSAGELFF

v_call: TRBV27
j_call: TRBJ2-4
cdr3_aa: CASSLSQYLASKNIQYF

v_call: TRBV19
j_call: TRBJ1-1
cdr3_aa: CASRSPLGQGRTEAFF

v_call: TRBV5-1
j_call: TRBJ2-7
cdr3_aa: CASSLVGLAGGIRNEQYF

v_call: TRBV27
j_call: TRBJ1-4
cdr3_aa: CASSLQPQGPKLFF

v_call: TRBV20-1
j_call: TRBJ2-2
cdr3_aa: CSARASGREGTGELFF

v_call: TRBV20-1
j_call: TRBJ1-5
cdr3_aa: CSARVGQGEGQPQHF

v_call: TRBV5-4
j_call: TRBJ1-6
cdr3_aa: CASSLDQGWSPLHF

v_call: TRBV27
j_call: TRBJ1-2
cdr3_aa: CASSSNRGRSYGYTF

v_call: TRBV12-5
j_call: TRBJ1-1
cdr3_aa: CASGLGTVTEAFF

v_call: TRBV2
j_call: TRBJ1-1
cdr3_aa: CARTGDMNTEAFF

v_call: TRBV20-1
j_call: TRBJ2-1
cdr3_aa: CSAREAENEQFF

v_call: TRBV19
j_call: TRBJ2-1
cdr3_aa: CASSMAGGSNEQFF

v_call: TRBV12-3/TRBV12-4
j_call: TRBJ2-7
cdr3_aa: CASSLTGVRTSYEQYF

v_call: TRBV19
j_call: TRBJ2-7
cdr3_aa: CASKASGTYEQYF

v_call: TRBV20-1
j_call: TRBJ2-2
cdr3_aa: CSAGAGGDNGELFF

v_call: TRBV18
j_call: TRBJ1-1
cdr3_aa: CASSPKENTEAFF

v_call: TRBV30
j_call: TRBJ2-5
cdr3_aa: CAWSVAGTETQYF

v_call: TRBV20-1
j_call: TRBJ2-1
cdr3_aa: CSAPRDREYNEQFF

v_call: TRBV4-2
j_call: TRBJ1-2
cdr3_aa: CASSETGGAFSYGYTF

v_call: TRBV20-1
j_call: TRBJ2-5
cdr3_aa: CSARSGSLGTQYF

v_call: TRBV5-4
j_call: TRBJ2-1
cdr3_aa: CASSSPRSRPSYNEQFF

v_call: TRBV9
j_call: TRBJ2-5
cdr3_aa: CASSVAGARETQYF

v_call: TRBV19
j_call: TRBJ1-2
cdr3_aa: CASSPYNYGYTF